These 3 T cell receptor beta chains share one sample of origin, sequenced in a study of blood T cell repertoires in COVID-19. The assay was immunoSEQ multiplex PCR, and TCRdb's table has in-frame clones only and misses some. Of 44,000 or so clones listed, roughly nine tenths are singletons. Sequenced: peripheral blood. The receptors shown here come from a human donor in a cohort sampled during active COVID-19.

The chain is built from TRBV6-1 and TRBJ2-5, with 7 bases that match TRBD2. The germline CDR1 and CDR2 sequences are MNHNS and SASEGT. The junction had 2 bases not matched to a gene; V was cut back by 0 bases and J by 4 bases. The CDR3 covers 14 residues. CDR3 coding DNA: TGTGCCAGCAGTGAAGCGACGGGGGGAGAGACCCAGTACTTC. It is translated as CASSEATGGETQYF.

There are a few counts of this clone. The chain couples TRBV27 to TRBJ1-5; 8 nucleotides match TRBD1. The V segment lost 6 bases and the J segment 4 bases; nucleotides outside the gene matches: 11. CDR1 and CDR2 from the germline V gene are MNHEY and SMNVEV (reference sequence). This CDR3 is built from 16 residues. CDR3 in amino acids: CASRSPDRASNQPQHF. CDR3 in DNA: TGTGCCAGCAGATCCCCGGACAGGGCAAGTAATCAGCCCCAGCATTTT.

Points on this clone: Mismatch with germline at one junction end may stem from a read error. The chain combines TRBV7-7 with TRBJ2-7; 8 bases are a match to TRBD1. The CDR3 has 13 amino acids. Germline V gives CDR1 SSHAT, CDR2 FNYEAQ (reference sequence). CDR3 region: CASSLRTGWEQYF. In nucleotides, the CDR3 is TGTGCTAGCAGCCTCCGGACAGGGTGGGAGCAGTACTTC.